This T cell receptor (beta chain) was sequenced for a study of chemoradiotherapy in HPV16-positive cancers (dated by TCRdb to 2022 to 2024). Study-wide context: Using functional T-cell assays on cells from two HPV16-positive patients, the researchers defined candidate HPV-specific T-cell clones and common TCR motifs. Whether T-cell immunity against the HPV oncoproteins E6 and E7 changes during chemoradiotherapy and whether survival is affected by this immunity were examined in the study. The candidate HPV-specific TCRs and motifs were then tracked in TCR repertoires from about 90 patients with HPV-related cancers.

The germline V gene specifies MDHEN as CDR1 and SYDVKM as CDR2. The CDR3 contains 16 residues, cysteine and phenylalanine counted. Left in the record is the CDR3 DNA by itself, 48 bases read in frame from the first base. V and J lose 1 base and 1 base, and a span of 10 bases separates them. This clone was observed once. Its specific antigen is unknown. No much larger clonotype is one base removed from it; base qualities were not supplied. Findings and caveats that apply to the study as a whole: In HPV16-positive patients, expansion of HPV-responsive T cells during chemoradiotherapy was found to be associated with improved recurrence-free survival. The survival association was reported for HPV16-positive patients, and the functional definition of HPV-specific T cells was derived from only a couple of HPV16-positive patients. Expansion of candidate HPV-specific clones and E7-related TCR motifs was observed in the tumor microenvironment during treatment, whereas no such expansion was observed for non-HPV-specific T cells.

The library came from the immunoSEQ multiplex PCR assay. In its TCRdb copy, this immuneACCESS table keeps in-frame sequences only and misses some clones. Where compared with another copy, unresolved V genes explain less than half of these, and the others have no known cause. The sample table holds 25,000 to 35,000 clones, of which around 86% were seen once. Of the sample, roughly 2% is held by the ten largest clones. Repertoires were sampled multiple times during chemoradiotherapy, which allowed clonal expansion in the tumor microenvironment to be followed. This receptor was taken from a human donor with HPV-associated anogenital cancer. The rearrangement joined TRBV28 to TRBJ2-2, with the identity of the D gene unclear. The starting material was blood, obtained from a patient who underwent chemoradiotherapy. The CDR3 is CASSLFFLLNTGELFF. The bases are TGTGCCAGCAGTTTATTCTTCCTCCTGAACACCGGGGAGCTGTTTTTT. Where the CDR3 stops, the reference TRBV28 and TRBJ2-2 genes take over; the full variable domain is DVKVTQSSRYLVKRTGEKVFLECVQDMDHENMFWYRQDPGLGLRLIYFSYDVKMKEKGDIPEGYSVSREKKERFSLILESASTNQTSMYLCASSLFFLLNTGELFFGEGSRLTVL.